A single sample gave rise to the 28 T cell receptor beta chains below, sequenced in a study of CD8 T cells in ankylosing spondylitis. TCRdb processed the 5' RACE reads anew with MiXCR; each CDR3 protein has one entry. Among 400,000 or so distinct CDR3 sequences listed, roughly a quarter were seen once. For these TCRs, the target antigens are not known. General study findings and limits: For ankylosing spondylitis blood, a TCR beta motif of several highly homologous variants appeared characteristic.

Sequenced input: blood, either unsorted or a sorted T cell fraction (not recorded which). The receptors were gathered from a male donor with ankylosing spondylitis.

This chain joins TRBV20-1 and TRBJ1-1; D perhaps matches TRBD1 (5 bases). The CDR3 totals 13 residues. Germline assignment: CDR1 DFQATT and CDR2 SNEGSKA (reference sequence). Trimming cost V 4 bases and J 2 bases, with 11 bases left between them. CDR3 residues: CSANPGINTEAFF. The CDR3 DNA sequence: TGCAGTGCTAATCCAGGGATAAACACTGAAGCTTTCTTT.

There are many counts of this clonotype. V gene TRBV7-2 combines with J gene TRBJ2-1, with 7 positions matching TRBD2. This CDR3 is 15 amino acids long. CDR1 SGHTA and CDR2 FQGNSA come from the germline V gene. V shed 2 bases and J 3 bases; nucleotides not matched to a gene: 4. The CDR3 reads CASSLRASGYNEQFF. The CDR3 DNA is TGTGCCAGCAGCTTACGGGCTAGCGGCTACAATGAGCAGTTCTTC.

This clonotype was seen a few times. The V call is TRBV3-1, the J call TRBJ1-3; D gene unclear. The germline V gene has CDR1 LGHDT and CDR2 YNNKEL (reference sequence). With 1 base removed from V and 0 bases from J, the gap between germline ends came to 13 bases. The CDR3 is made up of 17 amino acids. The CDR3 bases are TGTGCCAGCAGCCAAGGGCACGCAGGCCGCTCTGGAAACACCATATATTTT. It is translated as CASSQGHAGRSGNTIYF.

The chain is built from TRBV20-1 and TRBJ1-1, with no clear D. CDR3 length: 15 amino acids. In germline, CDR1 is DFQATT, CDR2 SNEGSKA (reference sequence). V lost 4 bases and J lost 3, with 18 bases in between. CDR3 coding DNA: TGCAGTGCTACCCCCCCGGGCCTACGGGACACTGAAGCTTTCTTT. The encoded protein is CSATPPGLRDTEAFF.

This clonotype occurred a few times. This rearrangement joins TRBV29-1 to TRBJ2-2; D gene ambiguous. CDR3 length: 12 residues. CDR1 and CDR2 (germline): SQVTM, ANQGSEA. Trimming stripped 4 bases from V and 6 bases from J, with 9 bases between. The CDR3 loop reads CSVGVGPGELFF. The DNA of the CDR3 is TGCAGCGTTGGTGTCGGGCCCGGGGAGCTGTTTTTT.

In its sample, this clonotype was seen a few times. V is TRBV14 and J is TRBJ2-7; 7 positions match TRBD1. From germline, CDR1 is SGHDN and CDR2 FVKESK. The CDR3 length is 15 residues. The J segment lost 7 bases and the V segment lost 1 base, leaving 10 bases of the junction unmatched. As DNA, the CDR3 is TGTGCCAGCAGCCAAGGGACAGGCCTTCGGGAAGAGCAGTACGTC. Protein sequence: CASSQGTGLREEQYV.

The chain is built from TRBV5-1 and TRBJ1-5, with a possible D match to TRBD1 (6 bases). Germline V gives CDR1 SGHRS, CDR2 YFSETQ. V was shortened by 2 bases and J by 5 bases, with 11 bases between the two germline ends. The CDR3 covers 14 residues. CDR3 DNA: TGCGCCAGCAGCTTTGGGGACATCGATCAGCCCCAGCATTTT. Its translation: CASSFGDIDQPQHF.

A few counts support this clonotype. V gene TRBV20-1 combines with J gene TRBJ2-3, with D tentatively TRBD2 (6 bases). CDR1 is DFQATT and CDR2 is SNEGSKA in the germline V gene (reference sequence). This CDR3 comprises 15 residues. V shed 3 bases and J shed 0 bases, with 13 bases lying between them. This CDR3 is CSASPTRVSTDTQYF. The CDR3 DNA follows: TGCAGTGCTAGCCCGACTAGAGTTAGCACAGATACGCAGTATTTT.

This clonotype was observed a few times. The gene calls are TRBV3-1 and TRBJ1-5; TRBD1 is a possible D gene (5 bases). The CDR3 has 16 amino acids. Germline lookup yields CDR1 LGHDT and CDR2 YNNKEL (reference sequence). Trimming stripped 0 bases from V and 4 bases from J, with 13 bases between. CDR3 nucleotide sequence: TGTGCCAGCAGCCAAGATGCAGGGCGGAGGAATCAGCCCCAGCATTTT. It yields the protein CASSQDAGRRNQPQHF.

CDR3 loop: CASRPRSLAQYF. The DNA of the CDR3 is TGTGCCAGCAGACCTCGCAGCCTGGCGCAGTATTTT. The chain employs TRBV28 and TRBJ2-3; no definite D call. CDR1 MDHEN and CDR2 SYDVKM come from the germline V gene. Trimming shortened V by 6 bases and J by 10 bases, and 14 bases separated the two germline ends. There are 12 residues in the CDR3.

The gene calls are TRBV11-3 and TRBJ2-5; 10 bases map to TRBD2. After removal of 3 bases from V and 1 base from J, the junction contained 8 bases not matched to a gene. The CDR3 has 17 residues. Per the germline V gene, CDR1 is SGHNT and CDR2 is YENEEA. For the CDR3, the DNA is TGTGCCAGCAGCTTGGCGAGAGGGACTAGCGCCCAAGAGACCCAGTACTTC. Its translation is CASSLARGTSAQETQYF.

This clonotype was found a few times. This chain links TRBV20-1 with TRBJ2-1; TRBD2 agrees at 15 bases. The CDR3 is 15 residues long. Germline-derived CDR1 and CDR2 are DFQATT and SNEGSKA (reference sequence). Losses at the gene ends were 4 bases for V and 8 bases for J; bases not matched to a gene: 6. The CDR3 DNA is TGCAGTGCTAAACGGACTAGCGGGAGGGAGTATGAGCAGTTCTTC. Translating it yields CSAKRTSGREYEQFF.

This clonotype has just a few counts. CDR3 residues: CASSFGELADTQYF. For the CDR3, the DNA is TGTGCCAGCAGTTTCGGGGAGTTGGCAGATACGCAGTATTTT. This chain joins TRBV12-3 or TRBV12-4 and TRBJ2-3, with D possibly being TRBD2 (5 bases). This CDR3 comprises 14 residues. The ends were cut back, 3 bases at V and 4 bases at J, with 11 bases in the middle.

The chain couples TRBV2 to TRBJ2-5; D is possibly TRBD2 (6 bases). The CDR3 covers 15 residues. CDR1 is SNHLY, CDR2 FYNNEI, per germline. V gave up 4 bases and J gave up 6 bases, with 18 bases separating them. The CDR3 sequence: CASSALSGGFKTQYF. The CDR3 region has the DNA TGTGCCAGCAGTGCCCTTAGCGGAGGTTTCAAGACCCAGTACTTC.

CDR3 in amino acids: CSVESSSYEQYF. DNA for the CDR3: TGCAGCGTTGAATCTTCGTCCTACGAGCAGTACTTC. The rearrangement joins TRBV29-1 to TRBJ2-7; D gene uncertain. The CDR3 has 12 residues. V dropped 2 bases and J dropped 1 base, with 6 bases sitting between them. Germline V gene data show CDR1 as SQVTM and CDR2 as ANQGSEA.

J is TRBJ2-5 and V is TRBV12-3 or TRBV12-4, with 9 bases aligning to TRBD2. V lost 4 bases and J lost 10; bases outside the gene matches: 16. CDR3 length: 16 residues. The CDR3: CASSSRLADPSGGQYF. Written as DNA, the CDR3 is TGTGCCAGCAGTTCCCGACTAGCGGACCCCTCGGGGGGCCAGTACTTC.

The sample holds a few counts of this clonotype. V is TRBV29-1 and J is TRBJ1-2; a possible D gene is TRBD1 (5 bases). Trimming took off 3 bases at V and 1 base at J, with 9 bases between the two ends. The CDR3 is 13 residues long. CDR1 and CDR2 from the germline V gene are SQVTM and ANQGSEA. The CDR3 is CSVDPGNNYGYTF. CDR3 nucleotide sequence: TGCAGCGTTGACCCAGGGAATAACTATGGCTACACCTTC.

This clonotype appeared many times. The CDR3 region has the DNA TGCGCCAGCAGCTTGGGGCAGGAAGAGACCCAGTACTTC. It encodes CASSLGQEETQYF. This rearrangement joins TRBV5-1 to TRBJ2-5, with unresolved D. This CDR3 spans 13 amino acids. Germline V gives CDR1 SGHRS, CDR2 YFSETQ. With 0 bases removed from V and 3 bases from J, the gap between germline ends came to 6 bases.

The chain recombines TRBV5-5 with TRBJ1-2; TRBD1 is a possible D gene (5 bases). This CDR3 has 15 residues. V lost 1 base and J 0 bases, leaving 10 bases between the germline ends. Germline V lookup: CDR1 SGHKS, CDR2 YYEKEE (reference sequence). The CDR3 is CASSLYGGPNYGYTF. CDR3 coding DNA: TGTGCCAGCAGCTTGTACGGGGGACCTAACTATGGCTACACCTTC.

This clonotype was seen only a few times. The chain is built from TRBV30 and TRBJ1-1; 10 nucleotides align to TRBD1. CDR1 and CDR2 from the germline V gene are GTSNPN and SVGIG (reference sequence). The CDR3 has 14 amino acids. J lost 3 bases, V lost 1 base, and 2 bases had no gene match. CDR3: CAWSADRGDTEAFF. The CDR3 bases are TGTGCCTGGAGTGCGGACAGGGGGGACACTGAAGCTTTCTTT.

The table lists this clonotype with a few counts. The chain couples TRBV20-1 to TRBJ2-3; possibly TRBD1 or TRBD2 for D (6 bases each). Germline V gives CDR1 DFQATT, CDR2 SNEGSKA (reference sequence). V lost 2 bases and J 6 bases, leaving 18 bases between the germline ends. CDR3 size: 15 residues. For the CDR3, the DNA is TGCAGTGCTAGACGCTCCCGGGGGCAGGGCGATACGCAGTATTTT. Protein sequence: CSARRSRGQGDTQYF.

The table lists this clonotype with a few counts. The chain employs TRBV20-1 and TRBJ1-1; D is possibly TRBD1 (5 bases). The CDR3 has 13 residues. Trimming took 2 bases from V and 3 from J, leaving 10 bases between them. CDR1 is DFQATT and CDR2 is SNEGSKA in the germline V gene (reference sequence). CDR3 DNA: TGCAGTGCTAGACGGGGGGTGGACACTGAAGCTTTCTTT. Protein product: CSARRGVDTEAFF.

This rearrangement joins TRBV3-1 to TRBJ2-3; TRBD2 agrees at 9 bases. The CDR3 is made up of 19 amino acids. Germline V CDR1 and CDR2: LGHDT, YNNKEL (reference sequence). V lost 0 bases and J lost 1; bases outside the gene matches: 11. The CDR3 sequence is CASSQELSGTSLGTDTQYF. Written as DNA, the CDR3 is TGTGCCAGCAGCCAAGAGCTGTCCGGGACTAGCCTGGGCACAGATACGCAGTATTTT.

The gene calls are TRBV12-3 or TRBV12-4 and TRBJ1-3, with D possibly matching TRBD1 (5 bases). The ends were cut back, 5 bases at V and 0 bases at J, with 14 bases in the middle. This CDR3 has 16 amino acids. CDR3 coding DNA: TGTGCCAGCAGTCGCTGGGACTCCCACTCTGGAAACACCATATATTTT. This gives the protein CASSRWDSHSGNTIYF.

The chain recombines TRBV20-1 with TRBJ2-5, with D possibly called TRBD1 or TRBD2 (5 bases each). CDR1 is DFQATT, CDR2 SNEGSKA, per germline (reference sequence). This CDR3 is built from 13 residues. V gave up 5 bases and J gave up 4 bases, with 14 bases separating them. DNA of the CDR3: TGCAGTGCTCCGTATGGGGGTCCAGAGACCCAGTACTTC. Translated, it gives CSAPYGGPETQYF.

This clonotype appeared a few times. The CDR3 loop is CASSRTPTSGSYNEQFF. In DNA, the CDR3 is TGTGCCAGCAGCCGCACCCCCACTAGCGGGAGTTACAATGAGCAGTTCTTC. The chain combines TRBV14 with TRBJ2-1, with 11 bases matching TRBD2. In germline, CDR1 is SGHDN, CDR2 FVKESK. With V trimmed by 4 bases and J by 4 bases, 9 bases remained unmatched. The CDR3 has 17 amino acids.

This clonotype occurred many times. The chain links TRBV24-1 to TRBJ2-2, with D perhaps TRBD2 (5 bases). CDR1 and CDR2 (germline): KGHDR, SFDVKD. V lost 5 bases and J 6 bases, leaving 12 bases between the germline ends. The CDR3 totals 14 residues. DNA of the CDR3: TGTGCCACCAGTGGAGGGATCCTATCCGGGGAGCTGTTTTTT. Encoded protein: CATSGGILSGELFF.

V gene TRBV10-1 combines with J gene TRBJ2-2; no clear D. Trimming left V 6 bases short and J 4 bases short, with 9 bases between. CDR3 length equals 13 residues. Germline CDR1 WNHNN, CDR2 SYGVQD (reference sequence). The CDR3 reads CASRSGSTGELFF. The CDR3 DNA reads TGCGCCAGCAGGTCGGGTTCCACCGGGGAGCTGTTTTTT.